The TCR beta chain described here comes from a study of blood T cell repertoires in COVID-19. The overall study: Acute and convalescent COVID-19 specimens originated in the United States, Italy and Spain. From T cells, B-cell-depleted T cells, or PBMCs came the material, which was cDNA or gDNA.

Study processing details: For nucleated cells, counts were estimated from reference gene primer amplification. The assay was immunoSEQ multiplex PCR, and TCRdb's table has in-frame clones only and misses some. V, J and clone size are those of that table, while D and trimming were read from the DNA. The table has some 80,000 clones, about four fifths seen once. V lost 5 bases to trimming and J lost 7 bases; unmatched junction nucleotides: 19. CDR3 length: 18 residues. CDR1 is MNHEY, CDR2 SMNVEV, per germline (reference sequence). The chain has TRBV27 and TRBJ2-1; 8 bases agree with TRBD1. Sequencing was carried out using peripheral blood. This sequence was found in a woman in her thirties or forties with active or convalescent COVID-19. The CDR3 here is CASSRAPNPGQVKNEQFF. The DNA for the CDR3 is TGTGCCAGCAGTCGCGCTCCGAATCCGGGACAGGTAAAAAATGAGCAGTTCTTC.